Here is one T cell receptor (beta chain) with its context. The sample comes from a study of molecular identifiers for immune sequencing clone quantification. The CDR3 sequence is 14 residues long. Germline V gene lookup returns CDR1 SNHLY and CDR2 FYNNEI. Trimming removed 5 bases from V and 6 bases from J; junction bases left unmatched: 7. TCRdb ran MiXCR on the PCR reads and lists one entry per CDR3 protein. The data show 300,000 to 350,000 distinct CDR3 sequences, with about a fifth seen just once and approximately 0.84% held by the top ten. The receptor was derived from a human donor in good health. Some libraries in this study had Jurkat cell RNA spiked in. Sequenced material: naive CD8+ T cells from blood, with Jurkat cell RNA spiked in. Subset specified: FACS-sorted CD8+CD4-CCR7+CD45RA+ naive T cells. This rearrangement joins TRBV2 to TRBJ2-7, with 10 bases that match TRBD2. The CDR3 bases are TGTGCCAGCAGTTCGCTAGCGGGAGCTGTCGAGCAGTACTTC. Residues: CASSSLAGAVEQYF.